This entry lists 27 T cell receptor beta chains sequenced from one sample in a study of cytomegalovirus exposure and HLA in healthy donors. The PCR had 60 Vbeta and 13 Jbeta primers. Measured with immunoSEQ multiplex PCR; TCRdb has only the in-frame clones, and not every one. The sample lists over 95,000 clones; under 85% were seen once. The sample comprised PBMCs. The receptors derive from a man between 40 and 49 years old in good health and CMV-seronegative.

J is TRBJ2-3 and V is TRBV4-3; 10 nucleotides line up with TRBD2. Germline CDR1 reads LGHNA; CDR2 reads YSLEER. This CDR3 contains 17 residues. V lost 1 base to trimming and J lost 5 bases; unmatched junction nucleotides: 9. As DNA, the CDR3 is TGCGCCAGCAGCCAAGGTCGTCAGCGGGGGGGCTTAGATACGCAGTATTTT. Its protein is CASSQGRQRGGLDTQYF.

The CDR3 here is CASSFGRGNEQFF. In DNA form, the CDR3 reads TGTGCCAGCAGTTTTGGGCGGGGCAATGAGCAGTTCTTC. The J gene is TRBJ2-1, the V gene TRBV27; a weak D match, TRBD2 (6 bases). The ends were cut back, 3 bases at V and 6 bases at J, with 9 bases in the middle. This CDR3 has 13 amino acids. Germline CDR1 reads MNHEY; CDR2 reads SMNVEV (reference sequence).

Only a few counts were recorded for this clone. The genes are TRBV27 and TRBJ2-7; maybe TRBD2 (6 bases). Trimming removed 2 bases at V and 4 bases at J, with 15 bases between. The length of the CDR3 is 15 residues. CDR1 and CDR2 from the germline V gene are MNHEY and SMNVEV (reference sequence). In DNA, the CDR3 is TGTGCCAGCAGTTTAACGCCCCGGGGAGGTTACGAGCAGTACTTC. The encoded protein is CASSLTPRGGYEQYF.

This clone was found once. The chain uses TRBV6-1 and TRBJ2-7, with 11 bases fitting TRBD1. The CDR3 consists of 15 residues. V gave up 1 base and J gave up 6 bases; unmatched junction bases: 5. Germline V gene lookup returns CDR1 MNHNS and CDR2 SASEGT. The CDR3 spells CASSEGTGGVGEQYF. The CDR3 DNA sequence: TGTGCCAGCAGTGAAGGGACAGGGGGCGTGGGCGAGCAGTACTTC.

The table lists this clone with a few counts. The chain recombines TRBV5-6 with TRBJ2-1, with D unclear. The CDR3 totals 13 residues. V was cut by 0 bases and J by 4 bases, with 5 bases left in between. Germline V lookup: CDR1 SGHDT, CDR2 YYEEEE. The CDR3 region is CASSLDGYNEQFF. The CDR3 DNA is TGTGCCAGCAGCTTGGACGGGTACAATGAGCAGTTCTTC.

The gene calls are TRBV11-2 and TRBJ2-3; TRBD2 is a possible D gene (6 bases). Germline V CDR1 and CDR2: SGHAT, FQNNGV. The CDR3 length is 14 residues. Trimming left V 2 bases short and J 6 bases short, with 12 bases between. The chain's CDR3 is CASSLWQEGDTQYF. CDR3 bases: TGTGCCAGCAGCTTATGGCAGGAGGGGGATACGCAGTATTTT.

CDR3 in amino acids: CASSPSTGLAGAHEQYF. CDR3 nucleotides: TGCGCCAGCAGCCCCTCAACCGGACTAGCGGGAGCACACGAGCAGTACTTC. This chain joins TRBV4-3 and TRBJ2-5, with TRBD2 matching 13 bases. The DNA matches TRBJ2-7 better at its end, which makes the J call doubtful. Germline CDR1 is LGHNA and CDR2 is YSLEER. The CDR3 has 17 residues.

The chain has TRBV7-7 and TRBJ2-2; 8 bases agree with TRBD2. CDR1 SSHAT and CDR2 FNYEAQ come from the germline V gene (reference sequence). CDR3 length: 16 residues. V lost 3 bases to trimming and J lost 4 bases; unmatched junction nucleotides: 7. The CDR3 region has the DNA TGTGCCAGCAGCTTGAAAAGCGGGGGACCCACCGGGGAGCTGTTTTTT. The encoded protein is CASSLKSGGPTGELFF. Full variable domain (remainder filled in from reference TRBV7-7 and TRBJ2-2): GAGVSQSPRYKVTKRGQDVTLRCDPISSHATLYWYQQALGQGPEFLTYFNYEAQPDKSGLPSDRFSAERPEGSISTLTIQRTEQRDSAMYRCASSLKSGGPTGELFFGEGSRLTVL.

The chain couples TRBV19 to TRBJ1-2; 8 bases are shared with TRBD1. The CDR3 contains 15 residues. Germline trimming cut 6 bases from V and 2 bases from J; bases unmatched to any gene: 8. Germline V gene lookup returns CDR1 LNHDA and CDR2 SQIVND (reference sequence). In DNA form, the CDR3 reads TGTGCCAGTAGCCTCGGACAGGGAAACAACTATGGCTACACCTTC. It yields the protein CASSLGQGNNYGYTF.

The chain joins TRBV5-4 to TRBJ1-2, with 7 bases matching TRBD1. The germline V gene has CDR1 SGHNT and CDR2 YYREEE (reference sequence). CDR3 length: 14 residues. Trimming cost V 2 bases and J 6 bases; bases outside gene matches: 7. CDR3 sequence (DNA): TGTGCCAGCAGCTTAAACAGGGGATGGGATGGCTACACCTTC. Translated: CASSLNRGWDGYTF.

This clone has a single count. The chain employs TRBV11-2 and TRBJ2-1; 9 bases align to TRBD2. CDR3 size: 15 residues. J gave up 3 bases and V 5 bases, and 5 bases lay outside the gene matches. The V gene's germline CDR1 is SGHAT and CDR2 FQNNGV. CDR3: CASSTYSGSYNEQFF. DNA for the CDR3: TGTGCCAGCAGCACCTATAGCGGGAGCTACAATGAGCAGTTCTTC.

This clone was detected a few times. This rearrangement joins TRBV28 to TRBJ1-5, with no clear D. The V and J ends lost 1 base and 0 bases respectively, with 10 bases between them. Germline V gives CDR1 MDHEN, CDR2 SYDVKM. This CDR3 spans 16 amino acids. The CDR3 sequence is CASSLLHGYSNQPQHF. DNA for the CDR3: TGTGCCAGCAGTTTATTGCACGGTTATAGCAATCAGCCCCAGCATTTT.

J is TRBJ2-7 and V is TRBV7-8; D remains unclear. The CDR3 consists of 12 residues. Germline V CDR1 and CDR2: SGHVS, FQNEAQ. Trimming removed 6 bases at V and 2 bases at J, with 8 bases between. The CDR3 loop is CASSLYTYEQYF. The CDR3 bases are TGTGCCAGCAGTCTTTACACCTACGAGCAGTACTTC.

There are a few counts of this clone. This chain links TRBV7-2 with TRBJ2-7; 7 nucleotides agree with TRBD1. CDR3 length: 15 residues. The V gene's germline CDR1 is SGHTA and CDR2 FQGNSA. J gave up 4 bases and V 4 bases, and 10 bases lay outside the gene matches. This CDR3 reads CASSSSRGGGYEQYF. CDR3 sequence (DNA): TGTGCCAGCAGCTCAAGCCGAGGGGGCGGGTACGAGCAGTACTTC.

The chain links TRBV28 to TRBJ1-2; D may be TRBD1 (5 bases). The CDR3 is 14 amino acids. Germline CDR1 is MDHEN and CDR2 is SYDVKM. Trimming shortened V by 7 bases and J by 3 bases, and 15 bases separated the two germline ends. CDR3 sequence (DNA): TGTGCCAGCACCTCGGGGGGGTATGACTATGGCTACACCTTC. It is translated as CASTSGGYDYGYTF.

This rearrangement joins TRBV5-4 to TRBJ2-1; 7 nucleotides match TRBD1. The CDR3 runs to 15 residues. Germline V gene data show CDR1 as SGHNT and CDR2 as YYREEE (reference sequence). V shed 4 bases and J 4 bases; nucleotides not matched to a gene: 8. This CDR3 reads CASSVPGQLYNEQFF. Here the CDR3 DNA reads TGTGCCAGCAGCGTACCGGGACAGCTATACAATGAGCAGTTCTTC.

In its sample, this clone was seen a few times. V usage is TRBV15 and J usage is TRBJ1-5; a possible D gene is TRBD1 (5 bases). The CDR3 totals 16 residues. Germline CDR1 and CDR2: LNHNV and YYDKDF (reference sequence). The germline V and J ends were trimmed by 0 bases and 3 bases, with 12 bases remaining between them. CDR3 amino acids: CATSRERRDPNQPQHF. CDR3 bases: TGTGCCACCAGCAGAGAAAGGAGGGACCCCAATCAGCCCCAGCATTTT.

The chain combines TRBV19 with TRBJ2-7; 11 bases line up with TRBD1. CDR3 size: 15 residues. V gave up 10 bases and J gave up 3 bases; unmatched junction bases: 11. Per the germline V gene, CDR1 is LNHDA and CDR2 is SQIVND (reference sequence). CDR3 amino acids: CATTPPGQGVYEQYF. The CDR3 DNA is TGTGCCACTACACCCCCGGGACAGGGGGTCTACGAGCAGTACTTC.

The genes are TRBV6-1 and TRBJ2-1; TRBD2 might be the D (6 bases). V was shortened by 4 bases and J by 3 bases, with 13 bases between the two germline ends. The CDR3 is 15 residues long. Germline assignment: CDR1 MNHNS and CDR2 SASEGT. This CDR3 reads CASSVLAGYYNEQFF. The CDR3 DNA sequence: TGTGCCAGCAGTGTTTTGGCGGGATACTACAATGAGCAGTTCTTC.

This clone turned up a few times. The chain is built from TRBV29-1 and TRBJ2-2, with 7 bases lining up with TRBD2. This CDR3 has 13 amino acids. Germline loops: CDR1 SQVTM, CDR2 ANQGSEA. Germline trimming cut 5 bases from V and 5 bases from J; bases unmatched to any gene: 5. The CDR3 is CSVKGLNTGELFF. The CDR3 DNA reads as TGCAGCGTTAAGGGACTAAATACCGGGGAGCTGTTTTTT.

V usage is TRBV18 and J usage is TRBJ1-5, with a weak D call TRBD1 (6 bases). Trimming left V 3 bases short and J 7 bases short, with 22 bases between. This CDR3 contains 17 residues. Germline assignment: CDR1 KGHSH and CDR2 LQKENI. The CDR3 spells CASSPQGRGGGNQPQHF. CDR3 nucleotide sequence: TGTGCCAGCTCACCGCAGGGGAGGGGTGGTGGTAACCAGCCCCAGCATTTT. The full variable domain, rest sourced from reference TRBV18 and TRBJ1-5, is NAGVMQNPRHLVRRRGQEARLRCSPMKGHSHVYWYRQLPEEGLKFMVYLQKENIIDESGMPKERFSAEFPKEGPSILRIQQVVRGDSAAYFCASSPQGRGGGNQPQHFGDGTRLSIL.

As to this clone: Sequence at one end of the junction differs from germline and may be a read error. V is TRBV7-9 and J is TRBJ1-3, with a tentative D call TRBD1 (6 bases). The CDR3 runs 15 residues. The germline V gene has CDR1 SEHNR and CDR2 FQNEAQ (reference sequence). DNA for the CDR3: TGTTCCAGCAGCTCCCAGGGGTCTCCTGGAAACACCATATATTTT. The encoded protein is CSSSSQGSPGNTIYF.

The chain links TRBV7-2 to TRBJ2-7; D might be TRBD2 (5 bases). This CDR3 spans 17 amino acids. The V gene lost 0 bases and the J gene lost 5 bases, with 20 bases spanning the gap. CDR1 SGHTA and CDR2 FQGNSA come from the germline V gene. The CDR3 sequence: CASSLAATGPGVHEQYF. The CDR3 DNA reads TGTGCCAGCAGCTTAGCAGCGACGGGTCCCGGGGTCCACGAGCAGTACTTC.

The V call is TRBV19, the J call TRBJ1-2; D not resolved. The CDR3 is made up of 13 amino acids. The V gene lost 3 bases and the J gene lost 5 bases, with 10 bases spanning the gap. Germline CDR1 is LNHDA and CDR2 is SQIVND (reference sequence). The CDR3 spells CASSMDGGYGYTF. The DNA of the CDR3 is TGTGCCAGTAGTATGGACGGAGGGTATGGCTACACCTTC.

This clone was recorded once. The chain has TRBV4-1 and TRBJ1-2; D uncertain. The length of the CDR3 is 9 residues. Trimming cost V 9 bases and J 5 bases, with 4 bases left between them. Germline CDR1 is MGHRA and CDR2 is YSYEKL. This CDR3 reads CASTYGYTF. The CDR3 nucleotides read TGCGCCAGTACTTATGGCTACACCTTC.

The rearrangement joins TRBV6-1 to TRBJ2-7, with TRBD2 matching 7 bases. CDR1 is MNHNS and CDR2 is SASEGT in the germline V gene. The CDR3 has 12 residues. V was pared by 8 bases and J by 4 bases, with 5 bases of the junction left unmatched. The CDR3 here is CASGGVAYEQYF. The DNA for the CDR3 is TGTGCCAGCGGGGGGGTAGCGTACGAGCAGTACTTC.

The DNA of the CDR3 is TGTGCCAGCAGCGTAGGAGGTAGGTCCCACGAGCAGTACTTC. This sequence encodes CASSVGGRSHEQYF. This chain links TRBV9 with TRBJ2-7, with D hard to call. V lost 0 bases and J 5 bases, leaving 12 bases between the germline ends. Germline values: CDR1 SGDLS, CDR2 YYNGEE. There are 14 residues in the CDR3.